The clone carrying this T cell receptor beta chain was seen only once. This record comes from a study of T cell changes during pregnancy in multiple sclerosis. The length of the CDR3 is 15 residues. V lost 1 base and J lost 5; bases outside the gene matches: 2. The germline CDR1 and CDR2 sequences are SGHTA and FQGTGA. Libraries were prepared by immunoSEQ multiplex PCR; TCRdb keeps only in-frame clonotypes and omits some of them. The data show 100,000 to 110,000 clones, about 90% seen once. The sequences come from peripheral blood, collected after pregnancy. The origin of this receptor is a female donor with multiple sclerosis, enrolled in a pregnancy study. The chain uses TRBV7-3 and TRBJ2-1, with 10 bases aligning to TRBD2. This CDR3 is CASSLIAGGDNEQFF. In DNA form, the CDR3 reads TGTGCCAGCAGCTTAATAGCGGGGGGTGACAATGAGCAGTTCTTC.